This TCR beta chain was profiled in a study of blood T cell repertoires in COVID-19. Across the study: Acute-phase and convalescent COVID-19 samples originated in the United States, Italy and Spain. T cells, B-cell-depleted T cells, or PBMCs supplied cDNA or gDNA.

Under the authors' procedure: Reference gene primer amplification gave estimated nucleated cell counts. Sequenced by immunoSEQ multiplex PCR; TCRdb stores in-frame clones only, minus some. For V, J and clone size, that table is used; D and trimming come from the DNA. The sample gives some 50,000 clones, 86% of which show up once; around 28% is in the top ten. CDR1 is MNHEY, CDR2 SVGAGI, per germline. Germline trimming cut 6 bases from V and 5 bases from J; bases unmatched to any gene: 8. There are 14 residues in the CDR3. The rearrangement uses TRBV6-5 and TRBJ2-5; 8 nucleotides agree with TRBD2. Material for sequencing was peripheral blood. The source is a human donor in a cohort sampled during active COVID-19. The CDR3: CASSLWTSMETQYF. The CDR3 bases are TGTGCCAGCAGCCTGTGGACTAGCATGGAGACCCAGTACTTC.